This TCR beta chain was recovered during a study of T cell changes during pregnancy in multiple sclerosis. Only in-frame clones appear in the TCRdb table, and some are missing; sequencing was by immunoSEQ multiplex PCR. Found here are just over 90,000 clones, 91% of them singletons; the top ten hold around 1.7%. This CDR3 comprises 13 residues. Germline CDR1 and CDR2: MNHEY and SMNVEV (reference sequence). Trimming pared 2 bases from V and 8 bases from J, leaving 12 bases between. The sequence was obtained from a female donor in good health, enrolled as a control in a pregnancy study. Material: peripheral blood, obtained after pregnancy. The chain uses TRBV27 and TRBJ1-2, with D perhaps TRBD1 (5 bases). The CDR3 DNA follows: TGTGCCAGCAGTTTAGCGGGGACCTGGGGCTACACCTTC. Residues: CASSLAGTWGYTF.